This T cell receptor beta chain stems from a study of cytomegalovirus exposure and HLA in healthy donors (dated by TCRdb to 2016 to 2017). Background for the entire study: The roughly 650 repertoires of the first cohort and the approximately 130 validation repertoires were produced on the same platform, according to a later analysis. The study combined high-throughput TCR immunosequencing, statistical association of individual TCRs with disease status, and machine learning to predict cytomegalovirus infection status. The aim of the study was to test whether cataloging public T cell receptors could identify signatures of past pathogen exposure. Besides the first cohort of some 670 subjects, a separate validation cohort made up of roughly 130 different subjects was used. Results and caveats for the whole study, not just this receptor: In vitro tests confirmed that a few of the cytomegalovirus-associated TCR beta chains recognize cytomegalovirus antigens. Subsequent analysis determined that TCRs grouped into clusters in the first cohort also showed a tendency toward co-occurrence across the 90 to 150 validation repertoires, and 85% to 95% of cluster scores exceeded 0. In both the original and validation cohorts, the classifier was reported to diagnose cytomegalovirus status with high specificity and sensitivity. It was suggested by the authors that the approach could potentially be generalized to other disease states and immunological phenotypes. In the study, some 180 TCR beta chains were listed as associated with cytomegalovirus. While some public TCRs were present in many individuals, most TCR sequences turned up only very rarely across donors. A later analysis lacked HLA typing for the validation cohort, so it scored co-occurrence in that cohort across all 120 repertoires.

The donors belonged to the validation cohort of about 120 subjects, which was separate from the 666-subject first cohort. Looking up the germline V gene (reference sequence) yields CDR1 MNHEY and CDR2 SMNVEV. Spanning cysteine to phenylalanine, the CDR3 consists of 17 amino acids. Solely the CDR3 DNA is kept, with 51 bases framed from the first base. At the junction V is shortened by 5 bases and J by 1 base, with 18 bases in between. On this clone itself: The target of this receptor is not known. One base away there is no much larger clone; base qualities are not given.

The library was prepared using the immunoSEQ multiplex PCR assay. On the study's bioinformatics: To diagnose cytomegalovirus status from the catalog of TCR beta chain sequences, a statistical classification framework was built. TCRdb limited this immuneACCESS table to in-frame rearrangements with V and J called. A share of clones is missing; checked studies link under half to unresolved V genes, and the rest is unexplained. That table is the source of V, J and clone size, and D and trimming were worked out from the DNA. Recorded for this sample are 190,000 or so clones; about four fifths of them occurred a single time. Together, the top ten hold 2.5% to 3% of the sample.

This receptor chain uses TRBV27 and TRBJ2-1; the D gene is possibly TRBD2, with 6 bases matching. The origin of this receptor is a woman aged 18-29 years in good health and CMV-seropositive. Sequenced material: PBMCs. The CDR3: CASSPPGLPRSYNEQFF. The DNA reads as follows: TGTGCCAGCAGTCCCCCGGGACTCCCCCGGTCCTACAATGAGCAGTTCTTC.